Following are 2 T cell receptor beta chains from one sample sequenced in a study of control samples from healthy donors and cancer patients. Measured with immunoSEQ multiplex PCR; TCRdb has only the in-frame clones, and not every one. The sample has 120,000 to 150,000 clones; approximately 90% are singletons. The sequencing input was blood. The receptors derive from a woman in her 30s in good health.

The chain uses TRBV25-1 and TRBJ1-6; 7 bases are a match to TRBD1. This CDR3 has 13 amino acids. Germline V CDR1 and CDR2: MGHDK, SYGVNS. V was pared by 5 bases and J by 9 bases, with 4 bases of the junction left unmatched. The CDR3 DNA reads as TGTGCCAGCAGTAACGACAGGGTTTCACCCCTCCACTTT. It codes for CASSNDRVSPLHF. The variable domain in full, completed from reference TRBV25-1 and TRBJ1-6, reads EADIYQTPRYLVIGTGKKITLECSQTMGHDKMYWYQQDPGMELHLIHYSYGVNSTEKGDLSSESTVSRIRTEHFPLTLESARPSHTSQYLCASSNDRVSPLHFGNGTRLTVT.

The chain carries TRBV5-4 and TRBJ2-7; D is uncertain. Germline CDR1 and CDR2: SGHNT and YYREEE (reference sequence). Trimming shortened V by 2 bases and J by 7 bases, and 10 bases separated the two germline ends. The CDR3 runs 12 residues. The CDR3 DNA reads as TGTGCCAGCAGCTTTGGGGTTGGGGAGCAGTACTTC. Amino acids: CASSFGVGEQYF.